A selection of T cell receptor beta chains follows, all from one sample in a study of T-cell reconstitution after alpha-beta-depleted transplantation in children. TCRdb reprocessed the PCR reads with MiXCR, giving one entry per CDR3 protein. Seen here are more than 450,000 distinct CDR3 sequences, 15% to 20% observed once, and the top ten hold more than 2.5%. This sample comprised PBMCs from the stem cell graft donor, obtained from the stem cell graft. All receptors come from a human donor who donated a stem cell graft to a child with acute lymphoblastic leukemia. CDR3s include the opening cysteine and the closing phenylalanine or tryptophan. A D gene is named only where the DNA matches it firmly. For some rows the clone size is stated as once, few or many, or as a class when expanded; others skip it.

D	V	J	size	CDR3	DNA
NA	TRBV6-5	TRBJ1-5	NA	CASSYSISNQPQHF	TGTGCCAGCAGTTACTCTATTAGCAATCAGCCCCAGCATTTT
TRBD2	TRBV7-8	TRBJ2-3	NA	CASSSGLVTDTQYF	TGTGCCAGCAGCTCAGGACTAGTCACAGATACGCAGTATTTT
NA	TRBV7-7	TRBJ2-1	NA	CASSLGVASNEQFF	TGTGCCAGCAGCTTAGGGGTTGCTAGCAATGAGCAGTTCTTC
NA	TRBV7-2	TRBJ2-3	NA	CASSLWMTTSTDTQYF	TGTGCCAGCAGCCTATGGATGACGACTTCCACAGATACGCAGTATTTT
NA	TRBV4-1	TRBJ1-1	few	CASSPIGAGDTEAFF	TGCGCCAGCAGCCCCATTGGGGCTGGGGACACTGAAGCTTTCTTT
TRBD2	TRBV10-2	TRBJ2-1	few	CASLAGISYNEQFF	TGCGCCAGTTTAGCGGGAATTTCCTACAATGAGCAGTTCTTC
NA	TRBV13	TRBJ2-7	NA	CASSSGSYYEQYF	TGTGCCAGCAGCTCCGGAAGCTACTACGAGCAGTACTTC
TRBD1	TRBV9	TRBJ2-5	few	CASSVEDRGGETQYF	TGTGCCAGCAGCGTAGAGGACAGGGGGGGAGAGACCCAGTACTTC
NA	TRBV7-6	TRBJ2-7	NA	CASSLAASPRYEQYF	TGTGCCAGCAGCTTAGCCGCGTCGCCGCGTTACGAGCAGTACTTC
NA	TRBV4-1	TRBJ2-1	NA	CASSQDPRLGSEGRGSYNEQFF	TGCGCCAGCAGCCAAGATCCCCGCCTTGGTAGCGAAGGCAGAGGTTCCTACAATGAGCAGTTCTTC
NA	TRBV4-1	TRBJ1-4	NA	CASSRSGGSEKLFF	TGCGCCAGCAGCCGCTCAGGCGGGAGTGAAAAACTGTTTTTT
TRBD2	TRBV7-9	TRBJ2-7	few	CASSSVLAGFYEQYF	TGTGCCAGCAGCTCCGTCCTAGCGGGGTTCTACGAGCAGTACTTC
NA	TRBV18	TRBJ1-1	NA	CASSSQDGNTEAFF	TGTGCCAGCTCATCACAAGACGGGAACACTGAAGCTTTCTTT
TRBD2	TRBV20-1	TRBJ2-2	NA	CSARRGLAGVPGELFF	TGCAGTGCTAGAAGAGGACTAGCGGGAGTTCCCGGGGAGCTGTTTTTT
NA	TRBV27	TRBJ1-5	NA	CASSHQGQNQPQHF	TGTGCCAGCAGTCACCAGGGGCAGAATCAGCCCCAGCATTTT
NA	TRBV6-5	TRBJ2-7	few	CASKAGEETLSYEQYF	TGTGCCAGCAAGGCAGGGGAGGAGACCCTTTCCTACGAGCAGTACTTC
NA	TRBV4-1	TRBJ2-7	NA	CASSQDPAHYEQYF	TGCGCCAGCAGCCAAGATCCGGCCCATTACGAGCAGTACTTC
NA	TRBV6-6	TRBJ1-1	NA	CASSTGALEAFF	TGTGCCAGCAGTACGGGGGCCCTTGAAGCTTTCTTT
NA	TRBV19	TRBJ2-3	NA	CASNSGITDTQYF	TGTGCCAGTAATTCGGGAATCACAGATACGCAGTATTTT
NA	TRBV11-2	TRBJ1-1	NA	CASSSMGETAFF	TGTGCCAGCAGCTCCATGGGGGAGACGGCTTTCTTT
NA	TRBV20-1	TRBJ2-7	few	CSARDRSGWSSYEQYF	TGCAGTGCTAGAGATCGGAGCGGTTGGAGCTCCTACGAGCAGTACTTC
NA	TRBV20-1	TRBJ2-3	few	CSATILQTDTQYF	TGCAGTGCTACCATACTACAGACAGATACGCAGTATTTT